The T cell receptor (beta chain) described here comes from a study of vaccination effects on CD4 cells after COVID-19. On this clone itself: Antigen specificity is unknown.

Repertoires were generated with immunoSEQ multiplex PCR, while TCRdb's copy carries only in-frame clones and drops some. This table holds some 23,000 clones, roughly 73% found once. Isolation of CD4+ T cells took place after ten to eleven days of culture. This receptor was obtained from a human donor who received a COVID-19 vaccine. Sequencing was performed on CD4+ T cells from PBMCs cultured without peptide, taken before COVID-19 vaccination.

The DNA of the CDR3 is TGTGCCAGCAGCAAAGGTTGGAGGGCAGGGGGGCGTTTCTATGGCTACACCTTC. This encodes CASSKGWRAGGRFYGYTF. The J gene is TRBJ1-2, the V gene TRBV21-1; the table assigns TRBD1, which was not confirmed against the DNA. TRBV21-1 is noted as a pseudogene. The CDR3 runs to 18 residues.